What follows are 8 T cell receptor beta chains derived from one specimen sequenced in a study of OX40 agonist ivuxolimab in advanced cancers. Using immunoSEQ multiplex PCR, the repertoire was profiled, and TCRdb retains in-frame clones only, with some absent. This sample has around 67,000 clones, with 65% to 90% found just once. The material was CD4+ or CD8+ T cells sorted from blood, obtained in a trial of the OX40 agonist ivuxolimab. These receptors were taken from an adult with an advanced solid tumor such as melanoma, head and neck, liver or kidney cancer.

The chain recombines TRBV2 with TRBJ2-1; 14 bases line up with TRBD2. Germline CDR1 is SNHLY and CDR2 is FYNNEI. The CDR3 spans 16 residues. The V segment lost 4 bases and the J segment 8 bases; nucleotides outside the gene matches: 7. The CDR3 sequence: CASSGSGTSGSHEQFF. The CDR3 region has the DNA TGTGCCAGCAGTGGGTCTGGGACTAGCGGGAGTCATGAGCAGTTCTTC.

The chain has TRBV15 and TRBJ2-5; the D gene could be TRBD1 or TRBD2 (5 bases each). V lost 9 bases, J lost 1 base, and 12 bases lay in between. This CDR3 spans 13 amino acids. Germline V gives CDR1 LNHNV, CDR2 YYDKDF (reference sequence). The CDR3 here is CATQDGTQETQYF. In nucleotides, the CDR3 is TGTGCCACTCAGGACGGGACCCAAGAGACCCAGTACTTC. The variable domain in full, completed from reference TRBV15 and TRBJ2-5, reads DAMVIQNPRYQVTQFGKPVTLSCSQTLNHNVMYWYQQKSSQAPKLLFHYYDKDFNNEADTPDNFQSRRPNTSFCFLDIRSPGLGDTAMYLCATQDGTQETQYFGPGTRLLVL.

This chain connects TRBV15 to TRBJ1-2, with D perhaps TRBD1 (5 bases). Looked up from germline, CDR1 is LNHNV and CDR2 is YYDKDF (reference sequence). The CDR3 extends over 15 amino acids. V lost 5 bases and J 7 bases, leaving 20 bases between the germline ends. Here the CDR3 DNA reads TGTGCCACCAGCCAGAGCGGACACGTCAAGGGTGGCTACACCTTC. Translating it yields CATSQSGHVKGGYTF.

This rearrangement joins TRBV7-3 to TRBJ2-3; D might be TRBD1 or TRBD2, each matching 6 bases. This CDR3 is built from 15 residues. Between the trimmed V and J ends, which lost 2 bases and 1 base, there was a span of 10 bases. Germline CDR1 reads SGHTA; CDR2 reads FQGTGA. CDR3 amino acids: CASSLWGAGTDTQYF. CDR3 bases: TGTGCCAGCAGCTTATGGGGGGCCGGCACAGATACGCAGTATTTT. The full variable domain, with the rest looked up from reference TRBV7-3 and TRBJ2-3, is GAGVSQTPSNKVTEKGKYVELRCDPISGHTALYWYRQSLGQGPEFLIYFQGTGAADDSGLPNDRFFAVRPEGSVSTLKIQRTERGDSAVYLCASSLWGAGTDTQYFGPGTRLTVL.

The J gene is TRBJ2-1, the V gene TRBV27; D is unresolved. The CDR3 consists of 15 residues. Per the germline V gene, CDR1 is MNHEY and CDR2 is SMNVEV (reference sequence). Trimming shortened V by 7 bases and J by 9 bases, and 22 bases separated the two germline ends. The CDR3 reads CASIPRASGSREQFF. For the CDR3, the DNA is TGTGCCAGCATCCCACGGGCCTCAGGATCACGTGAGCAGTTCTTC.

This rearrangement joins TRBV19 to TRBJ2-1; perhaps TRBD1 as D (6 bases). The length of the CDR3 is 13 residues. The germline CDR1 and CDR2 sequences are LNHDA and SQIVND (reference sequence). Trimming took off 3 bases at V and 8 bases at J, with 11 bases between the two ends. CDR3 residues: CASSIHRADEQFF. The CDR3 DNA reads as TGTGCCAGTAGTATCCACAGGGCGGATGAGCAGTTCTTC.

The chain carries TRBV5-8 and TRBJ1-2, with D possibly matching TRBD1 (6 bases). Germline V gene data show CDR1 as SGHTS and CDR2 as YDEGEE. The CDR3 spans 13 residues. V lost 4 bases and J 7 bases, leaving 14 bases between the germline ends. DNA of the CDR3: TGTGCCAGCAGCCCTAAACAGGGACGTGGCTACACCTTC. This translates into CASSPKQGRGYTF.

This chain joins TRBV6-1 and TRBJ1-2; TRBD1 aligns across 10 bases. The CDR3 has 14 amino acids. CDR1 is MNHNS and CDR2 is SASEGT in the germline V gene. V was clipped by 8 bases and J by 4 bases; unmatched bases: 7. The CDR3 loop is CASQGGTGVYGYTF. The CDR3 DNA reads TGTGCCAGCCAAGGGGGGACAGGGGTCTATGGCTACACCTTC.